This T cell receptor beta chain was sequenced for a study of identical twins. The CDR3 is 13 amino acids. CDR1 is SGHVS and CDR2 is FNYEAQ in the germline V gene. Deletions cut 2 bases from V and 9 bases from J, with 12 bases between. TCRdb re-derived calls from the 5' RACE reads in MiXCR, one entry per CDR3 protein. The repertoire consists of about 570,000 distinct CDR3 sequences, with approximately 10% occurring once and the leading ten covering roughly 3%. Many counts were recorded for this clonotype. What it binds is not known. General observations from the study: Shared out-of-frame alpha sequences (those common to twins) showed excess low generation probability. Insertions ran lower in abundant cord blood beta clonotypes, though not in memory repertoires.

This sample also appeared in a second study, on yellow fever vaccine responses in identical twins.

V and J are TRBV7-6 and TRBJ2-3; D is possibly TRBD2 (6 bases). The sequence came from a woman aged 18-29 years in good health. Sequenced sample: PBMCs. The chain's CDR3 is CASSLNREKTQYF. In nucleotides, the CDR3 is TGTGCCAGCAGCTTAAACCGGGAGAAAACGCAGTATTTT.